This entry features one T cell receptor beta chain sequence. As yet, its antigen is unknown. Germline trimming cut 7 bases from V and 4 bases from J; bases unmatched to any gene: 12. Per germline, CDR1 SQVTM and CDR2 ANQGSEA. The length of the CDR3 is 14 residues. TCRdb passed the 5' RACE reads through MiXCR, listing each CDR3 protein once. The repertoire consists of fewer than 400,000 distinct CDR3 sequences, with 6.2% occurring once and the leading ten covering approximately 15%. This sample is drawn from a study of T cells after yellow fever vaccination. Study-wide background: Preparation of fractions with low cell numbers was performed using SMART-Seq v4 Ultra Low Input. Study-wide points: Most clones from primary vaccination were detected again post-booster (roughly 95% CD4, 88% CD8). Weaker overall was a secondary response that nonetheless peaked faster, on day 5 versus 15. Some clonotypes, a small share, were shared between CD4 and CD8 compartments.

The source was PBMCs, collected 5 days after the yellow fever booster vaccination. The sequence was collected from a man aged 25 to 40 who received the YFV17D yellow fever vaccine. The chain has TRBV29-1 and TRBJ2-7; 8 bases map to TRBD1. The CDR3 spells CSAGSGQAAYEQYF. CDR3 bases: TGCAGCGCTGGGTCGGGACAGGCAGCTTACGAGCAGTACTTC.